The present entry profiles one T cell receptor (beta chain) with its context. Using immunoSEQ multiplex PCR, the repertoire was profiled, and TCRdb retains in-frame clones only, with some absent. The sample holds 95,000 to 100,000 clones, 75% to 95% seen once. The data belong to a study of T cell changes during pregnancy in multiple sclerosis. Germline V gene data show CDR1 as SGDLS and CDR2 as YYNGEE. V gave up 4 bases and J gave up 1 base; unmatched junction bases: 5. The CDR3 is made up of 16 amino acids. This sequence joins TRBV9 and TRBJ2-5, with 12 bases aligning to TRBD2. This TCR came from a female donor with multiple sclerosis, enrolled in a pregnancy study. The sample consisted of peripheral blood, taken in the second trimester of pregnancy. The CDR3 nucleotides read TGTGCCAGCAGCCCGCAACTAGCGGGAGGCCAAGAGACCCAGTACTTC. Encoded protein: CASSPQLAGGQETQYF.